This entry lists 30 T cell receptor beta chains sequenced from one sample in a study of identical twins. MiXCR, run by TCRdb on the 5' RACE reads, gives a single entry per CDR3 protein. The table lists about 210,000 distinct CDR3 sequences, about a tenth of them singletons. Input material: memory (CD45RO+) T cells sorted from blood. Receptors originate from a woman in her late teens or twenties in good health.

At least ten counts were recorded for this clonotype. V is TRBV24-1 and J is TRBJ2-1, with D tentatively TRBD1 (6 bases). The CDR3 spans 15 residues. The germline V gene encodes CDR1 KGHDR and CDR2 SFDVKD. With 3 bases removed from V and 4 bases from J, the gap between germline ends came to 12 bases. This CDR3 is CATSDGGYPYNEQFF. For the CDR3, the DNA is TGTGCCACCAGTGATGGGGGCTACCCTTACAATGAGCAGTTCTTC.

This clonotype was counted between two and nine times. The chain couples TRBV5-1 to TRBJ2-7; D not certain. The germline CDR1 and CDR2 sequences are SGHRS and YFSETQ. The CDR3 consists of 13 residues. Trimming stripped 4 bases from V and 2 bases from J, with 10 bases between. CDR3 amino acids: CASSPAATYEQYF. CDR3 DNA sequence: TGCGCCAGCAGCCCCGCGGCCACCTACGAGCAGTACTTC.

The V and J genes are TRBV20-1 and TRBJ2-3, with no clear D. CDR3 length equals 13 residues. Trimming shortened V by 1 base and J by 3 bases, and 8 bases separated the two germline ends. The germline V gene has CDR1 DFQATT and CDR2 SNEGSKA (reference sequence). CDR3 DNA: TGCAGTGCTAGAGTAGAGAGGACAGATACGCAGTATTTT. Protein sequence: CSARVERTDTQYF.

This chain joins TRBV4-3 and TRBJ2-5, with a tentative D call TRBD2 (6 bases). CDR3 length equals 16 residues. Trimming took off 1 base at V and 2 bases at J, with 14 bases between the two ends. Germline CDR1 and CDR2: LGHNA and YSLEER. The CDR3 DNA sequence: TGCGCCAGCAGCCAAGCCCGTGGAGGGCCTCAAGAGACCCAGTACTTC. As protein: CASSQARGGPQETQYF.

This clonotype was seen at least ten times. The chain employs TRBV18 and TRBJ1-1; 7 nucleotides match TRBD1. CDR1 and CDR2 (germline): KGHSH, LQKENI. V shed 1 base, J shed 5 bases, and the junction held 4 bases outside the gene matches. The CDR3 totals 14 residues. The CDR3: CASSPRTGDTEAFF. CDR3 DNA sequence: TGTGCCAGCTCACCACGTACAGGGGATACTGAAGCTTTCTTT. Full variable domain (outside the CDR3, taken from reference TRBV18 and TRBJ1-1): NAGVMQNPRHLVRRRGQEARLRCSPMKGHSHVYWYRQLPEEGLKFMVYLQKENIIDESGMPKERFSAEFPKEGPSILRIQQVVRGDSAAYFCASSPRTGDTEAFFGQGTRLTVV.

The table lists this clonotype with many counts. The CDR3 nucleotides read TGTGCCAGCAGTGTCCGACAGGTTAGCACAGATACGCAGTATTTT. Translation gives CASSVRQVSTDTQYF. The genes are TRBV6-1 and TRBJ2-3; D might be TRBD1 (6 bases). The V gene lost 4 bases and the J gene lost 0 bases, with 11 bases spanning the gap. Germline values: CDR1 MNHNS, CDR2 SASEGT. The CDR3 extends over 15 amino acids.

This chain connects TRBV5-1 to TRBJ2-3; D might be TRBD1 (5 bases). The germline V gene has CDR1 SGHRS and CDR2 YFSETQ. The CDR3 extends over 16 amino acids. V was pared by 4 bases and J by 5 bases, with 20 bases between. The CDR3 here is CASSTGNTGEGDTQYF. CDR3 bases: TGCGCCAGCAGCACTGGGAATACAGGTGAAGGAGATACGCAGTATTTT.

This clonotype showed up just a few times. The CDR3 reads CASSVSALGRNTIYF. DNA of the CDR3: TGTGCCAGCAGCGTTAGCGCATTGGGGAGAAACACCATATATTTT. The J gene is TRBJ1-3, the V gene TRBV6-1; D gene ambiguous. The CDR3 covers 15 residues. Between the trimmed V and J ends, which lost 6 bases and 5 bases, there was a span of 17 bases. Looked up from germline, CDR1 is MNHNS and CDR2 is SASEGT.

The chain carries TRBV24-1 and TRBJ2-1; 10 bases fit TRBD1. The CDR3 contains 15 residues. The V gene end was trimmed by 4 bases and the J gene end by 3 bases; junction bases not matched to a gene: 2. Germline CDR1 KGHDR, CDR2 SFDVKD. The CDR3 bases are TGTGCCACCAGTGACGGGGACAGGGGCTACAATGAGCAGTTCTTC. Its protein product is CATSDGDRGYNEQFF.

In its sample, this clonotype was seen a few times. The chain couples TRBV20-1 to TRBJ2-3; the match to TRBD2 covers 10 bases. The CDR3 sequence is 14 residues long. Germline-derived CDR1 and CDR2 are DFQATT and SNEGSKA (reference sequence). V lost 5 bases to trimming and J lost 5 bases; unmatched junction nucleotides: 7. The CDR3 region is CSAPSGGWGDTQYF. CDR3 coding DNA: TGCAGTGCTCCTAGCGGGGGCTGGGGAGATACGCAGTATTTT.

This clonotype was seen more than once but under ten times. V gene TRBV7-6 combines with J gene TRBJ2-1; no firm D call. The V and J ends lost 8 bases and 6 bases respectively, with 23 bases between them. Germline lookup yields CDR1 SGHVS and CDR2 FNYEAQ. The CDR3 runs 16 residues. The CDR3 DNA reads as TGTGCCAGCCGATCCTTGACCTCCGGTCCGTTCAATGAGCAGTTCTTC. Translated, it gives CASRSLTSGPFNEQFF.

J is TRBJ1-1 and V is TRBV27; D is unresolved. V was cut by 3 bases and J by 6 bases, with 11 bases left in between. CDR1 MNHEY and CDR2 SMNVEV come from the germline V gene (reference sequence). CDR3 length: 13 residues. CDR3 coding DNA: TGTGCCAGCAGTTTGAATCCGTACGCTGAAGCTTTCTTT. It encodes CASSLNPYAEAFF.

The V gene is TRBV18, the J gene TRBJ1-1; D is unclear. The CDR3 consists of 13 residues. V was pared by 3 bases and J by 1 base, with 6 bases between. The V gene's germline CDR1 is KGHSH and CDR2 LQKENI. CDR3 loop: CASSPRSNTEAFF. CDR3 bases: TGTGCCAGCTCACCTAGGTCGAACACTGAAGCTTTCTTT.

This clonotype was found a few times. V usage is TRBV24-1 and J usage is TRBJ2-1, with no clear D. CDR1 KGHDR and CDR2 SFDVKD come from the germline V gene. CDR3 length: 12 amino acids. V lost 0 bases, J lost 7 bases, and 3 bases lay in between. The CDR3 sequence is CATSDLGNEQFF. The CDR3 DNA sequence: TGTGCCACCAGTGATTTGGGGAATGAGCAGTTCTTC.

The chain combines TRBV7-6 with TRBJ2-7; TRBD2 matches 8 bases. The germline V gene encodes CDR1 SGHVS and CDR2 FNYEAQ. V was pared by 5 bases and J by 4 bases, with 10 bases of the junction left unmatched. This CDR3 spans 15 amino acids. DNA for the CDR3: TGTGCCAGCAGCCGTGGCAGCGGGAGATCGTACGAGCAGTACTTC. This sequence encodes CASSRGSGRSYEQYF.

This clonotype has more than one count but fewer than ten. The CDR3, as DNA: TGTGCCAGCAGTTTATCGGCGGGGGGGCTGATCGGGGAGCTGTTTTTT. Translation gives CASSLSAGGLIGELFF. The chain couples TRBV27 to TRBJ2-2; TRBD2 matches at 9 bases. This CDR3 is built from 16 residues. V was pared by 0 bases and J by 7 bases, with 6 bases of the junction left unmatched. Germline CDR1 reads MNHEY; CDR2 reads SMNVEV (reference sequence).

This clonotype occurred a few times. J is TRBJ2-1 and V is TRBV5-4, with D maybe TRBD2 (5 bases). The germline V and J ends were trimmed by 9 bases and 0 bases, with 10 bases remaining between them. Germline CDR1 SGHNT, CDR2 YYREEE (reference sequence). The CDR3 is made up of 13 amino acids. CDR3 in DNA: TGTGCCATCCGAGCGGACTCCTACAATGAGCAGTTCTTC. Amino acid sequence: CAIRADSYNEQFF.

This rearrangement joins TRBV10-2 to TRBJ2-2, with D unresolved. The CDR3 spans 12 residues. V was cut by 6 bases and J by 1 base, with 3 bases left in between. The germline CDR1 and CDR2 sequences are WSHSY and SAAADI. Written as DNA, the CDR3 is TGCGCCAGCAGGGGGAACACCGGGGAGCTGTTTTTT. Translated, it gives CASRGNTGELFF.

The chain carries TRBV30 and TRBJ2-7; 8 nucleotides agree with TRBD2. Trimming cost V 0 bases and J 8 bases; bases outside gene matches: 9. Germline V gene lookup returns CDR1 GTSNPN and CDR2 SVGIG (reference sequence). The length of the CDR3 is 14 residues. CDR3: CAWSVLSGSFKQYF. The CDR3 nucleotides read TGTGCCTGGAGTGTACTGAGCGGGAGCTTCAAGCAGTACTTC.

The chain combines TRBV4-2 with TRBJ2-5, with D possibly being TRBD2 (5 bases). The CDR3 is 13 amino acids. Germline loops: CDR1 LGHNA, CDR2 YNFKEQ. V lost 4 bases and J lost 6, with 12 bases in between. The CDR3 coding sequence is TGTGCCAGCAGCCCTAGGACTTCCCAGACCCAGTACTTC. Translated, it gives CASSPRTSQTQYF.

The table lists this clonotype with a few counts. This chain links TRBV5-5 with TRBJ2-1; D is undetermined. The germline V gene has CDR1 SGHKS and CDR2 YYEKEE (reference sequence). The CDR3 totals 12 residues. V was pared by 3 bases and J by 13 bases, with 14 bases between. The CDR3 coding sequence is TGTGCCAGCAGCTCCATTCTGACAAGTCAGTTCTTC. Its translation: CASSSILTSQFF. The whole variable domain, remainder taken from reference TRBV5-5 and TRBJ2-1, is DAGVTQSPTHLIKTRGQQVTLRCSPISGHKSVSWYQQVLGQGPQFIFQYYEKEERGRGNFPDRFSARQFPNYSSELNVNALLLGDSALYLCASSSILTSQFFGPGTRLTVL.

The table lists this clonotype with many counts. This chain connects TRBV25-1 to TRBJ1-1; 12 nucleotides line up with TRBD1. Trimming took 6 bases from V and 2 from J; bases not matched to a gene: 7. The CDR3 loop spans 16 amino acids. CDR1 and CDR2 (germline): MGHDK, SYGVNS. The CDR3 DNA follows: TGTGCCAGCAGGCCGGGACAGGGGGCGTTTAACACTGAAGCTTTCTTT. It is translated as CASRPGQGAFNTEAFF.

The rearrangement joins TRBV20-1 to TRBJ2-7; TRBD1 agrees at 9 bases. In germline, CDR1 is DFQATT, CDR2 SNEGSKA (reference sequence). The V segment lost 6 bases and the J segment 5 bases; nucleotides outside the gene matches: 11. The length of the CDR3 is 14 residues. The CDR3 DNA is TGCAGTGCAAACCGTGGGACAGGGACCCACGAGCAGTACTTC. This encodes CSANRGTGTHEQYF.

This clonotype has more than one count but fewer than ten. The J gene is TRBJ2-2, the V gene TRBV7-8; TRBD2 matches at 11 bases. The CDR3 has 18 amino acids. V dropped 2 bases and J dropped 1; count of bases not matched to a gene: 6. Per germline, CDR1 SGHVS and CDR2 FQNEAQ. In DNA, the CDR3 is TGTGCCAGCAGCTTACCTGCTACTAGCGGGGGGAACACCGGGGAGCTGTTTTTT. Protein sequence: CASSLPATSGGNTGELFF.

The chain combines TRBV20-1 with TRBJ1-6; no reliable D call. Trimming pared 5 bases from V and 5 bases from J, leaving 13 bases between. Germline-derived CDR1 and CDR2 are DFQATT and SNEGSKA (reference sequence). This CDR3 has 14 residues. CDR3 in amino acids: CSAVKGVHNSPLHF. The CDR3 bases are TGCAGTGCTGTTAAGGGTGTACATAATTCACCCCTCCACTTT.

This clonotype was detected only a few times. V and J are TRBV9 and TRBJ2-1; D uncertain. V was trimmed by 2 bases and J by 0 bases, leaving 9 bases between them. The CDR3 length is 15 residues. Germline assignment: CDR1 SGDLS and CDR2 YYNGEE. The DNA for the CDR3 is TGTGCCAGCAGCGTGACCCCGAGCTCCTACAATGAGCAGTTCTTC. Translation gives CASSVTPSSYNEQFF.

The table lists this clonotype with many counts. The rearrangement links TRBV6-1 to TRBJ1-2; D gene uncertain. Between the trimmed V and J ends, which lost 0 bases and 8 bases, there was a span of 10 bases. The CDR3 runs to 13 residues. Germline V gives CDR1 MNHNS, CDR2 SASEGT. Written as DNA, the CDR3 is TGTGCCAGCAGTGAAGCCCGGAGTATGGGCTACACCTTC. Translating it yields CASSEARSMGYTF.

This clonotype was picked up many times. One end of the junction does not line up with germline, which may come from a read error. V usage is TRBV4-3 and J usage is TRBJ2-3; TRBD2 agrees at 8 bases. The CDR3 runs 18 residues. Germline-derived CDR1 and CDR2 are LGHNA and YSLEER. The CDR3 reads CASSPGLAAGESKDTQYF. CDR3 DNA sequence: TGCGCCAGCAGCCCAGGGTTAGCAGCGGGAGAGAGCAAAGATACGCAGTATTTT.

This clonotype has ten or more counts. J is TRBJ2-7 and V is TRBV29-1, with a weak D call TRBD2 (5 bases). The CDR3 runs 15 residues. CDR1 is SQVTM and CDR2 is ANQGSEA in the germline V gene. The V and J ends lost 4 bases and 4 bases respectively, with 20 bases between them. The CDR3 sequence is CSVGGSVSVGYEQYF. In nucleotides, the CDR3 is TGCAGCGTTGGAGGGTCCGTGTCCGTAGGATACGAGCAGTACTTC.

The sample holds many counts of this clonotype. The V gene is TRBV11-2, the J gene TRBJ2-7; the D is unclear. Looked up from germline, CDR1 is SGHAT and CDR2 is FQNNGV. The CDR3 totals 12 residues. V was clipped by 5 bases and J by 4 bases, with 9 bases between them. CDR3 residues: CASSRLGYEQYF. CDR3 nucleotides: TGTGCCAGCAGCCGCCTCGGTTACGAGCAGTACTTC. The entire variable domain, with the rest obtained from reference TRBV11-2 and TRBJ2-7, is as follows: EAGVAQSPRYKIIEKRQSVAFWCNPISGHATLYWYQQILGQGPKLLIQFQNNGVVDDSQLPKDRFSAERLKGVDSTLKIQPAKLEDSAVYLCASSRLGYEQYFGPGTRLTVT.